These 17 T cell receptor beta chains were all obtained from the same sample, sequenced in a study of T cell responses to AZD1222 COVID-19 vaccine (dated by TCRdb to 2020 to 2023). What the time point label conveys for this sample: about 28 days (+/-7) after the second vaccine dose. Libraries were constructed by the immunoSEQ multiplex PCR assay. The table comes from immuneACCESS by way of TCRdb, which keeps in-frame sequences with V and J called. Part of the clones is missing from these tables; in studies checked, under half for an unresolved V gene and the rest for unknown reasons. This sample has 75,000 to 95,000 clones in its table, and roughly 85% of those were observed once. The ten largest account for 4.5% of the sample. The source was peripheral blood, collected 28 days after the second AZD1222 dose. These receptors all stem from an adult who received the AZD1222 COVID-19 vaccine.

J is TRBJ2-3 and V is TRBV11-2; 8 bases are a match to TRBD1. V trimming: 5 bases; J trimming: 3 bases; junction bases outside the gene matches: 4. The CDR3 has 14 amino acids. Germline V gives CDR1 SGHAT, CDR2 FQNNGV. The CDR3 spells CASSRDRLTDTQYF. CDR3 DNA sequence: TGTGCCAGCAGCCGGGACAGGTTAACAGATACGCAGTATTTT.

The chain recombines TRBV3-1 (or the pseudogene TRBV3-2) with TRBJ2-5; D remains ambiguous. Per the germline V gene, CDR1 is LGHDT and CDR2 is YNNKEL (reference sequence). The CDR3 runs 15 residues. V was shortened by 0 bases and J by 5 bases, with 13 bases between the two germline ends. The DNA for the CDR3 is TGTGCCAGCAGCCAAGATGTAACGGTGCTGGAGACCCAGTACTTC. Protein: CASSQDVTVLETQYF.

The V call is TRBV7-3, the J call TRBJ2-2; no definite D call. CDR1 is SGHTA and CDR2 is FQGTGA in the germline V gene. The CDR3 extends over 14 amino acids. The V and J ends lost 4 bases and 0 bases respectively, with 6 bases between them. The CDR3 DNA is TGTGCCAGCAGCTCGATGGCGAACACCGGGGAGCTGTTTTTT. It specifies CASSSMANTGELFF.

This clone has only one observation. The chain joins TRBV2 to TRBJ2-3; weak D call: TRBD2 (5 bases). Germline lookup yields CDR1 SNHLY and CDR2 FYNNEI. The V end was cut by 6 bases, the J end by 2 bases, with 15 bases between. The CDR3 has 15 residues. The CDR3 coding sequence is TGTGCCAGCAGAGAGATTTTAGACTACACAGATACGCAGTATTTT. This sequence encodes CASREILDYTDTQYF. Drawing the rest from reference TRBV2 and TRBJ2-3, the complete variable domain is EPEVTQTPSHQVTQMGQEVILRCVPISNHLYFYWYRQILGQKVEFLVSFYNNEISEKSEIFDDQFSVERPDGSNFTLKIRSTKLEDSAMYFCASREILDYTDTQYFGPGTRLTVL.

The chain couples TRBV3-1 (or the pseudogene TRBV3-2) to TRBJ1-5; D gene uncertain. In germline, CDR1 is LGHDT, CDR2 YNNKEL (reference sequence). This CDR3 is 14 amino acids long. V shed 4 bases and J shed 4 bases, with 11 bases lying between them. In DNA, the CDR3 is TGTGCCAGCAGCCTTTCCTATGGGAATCAGCCCCAGCATTTT. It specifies CASSLSYGNQPQHF.

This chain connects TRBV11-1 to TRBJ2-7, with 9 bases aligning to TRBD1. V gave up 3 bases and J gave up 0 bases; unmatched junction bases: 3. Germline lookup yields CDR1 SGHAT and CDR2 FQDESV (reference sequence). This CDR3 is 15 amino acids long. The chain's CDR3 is CASSFGTGPSYEQYF. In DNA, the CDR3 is TGTGCCAGCAGCTTCGGGACAGGGCCCTCCTACGAGCAGTACTTC. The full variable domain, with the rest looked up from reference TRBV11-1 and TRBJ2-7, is EAEVAQSPRYKITEKSQAVAFWCDPISGHATLYWYRQILGQGPELLVQFQDESVVDDSQLPKDRFSAERLKGVDSTLKIQPAELGDSAMYLCASSFGTGPSYEQYFGPGTRLTVT.

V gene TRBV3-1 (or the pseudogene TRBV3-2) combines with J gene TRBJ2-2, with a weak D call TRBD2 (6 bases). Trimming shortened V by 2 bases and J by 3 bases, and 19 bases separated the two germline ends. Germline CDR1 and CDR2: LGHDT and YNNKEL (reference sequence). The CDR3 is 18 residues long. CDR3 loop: CASSQSPGTRLYTGELFF. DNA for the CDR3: TGTGCCAGCAGCCAATCTCCCGGGACTCGGCTATACACCGGGGAGCTGTTTTTT.

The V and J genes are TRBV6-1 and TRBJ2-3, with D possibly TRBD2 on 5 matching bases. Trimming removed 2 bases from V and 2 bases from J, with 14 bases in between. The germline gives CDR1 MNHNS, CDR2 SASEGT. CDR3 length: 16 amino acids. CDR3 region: CASSESVGENTDTQYF. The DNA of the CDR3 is TGTGCCAGCAGTGAAAGCGTCGGGGAAAACACAGATACGCAGTATTTT.

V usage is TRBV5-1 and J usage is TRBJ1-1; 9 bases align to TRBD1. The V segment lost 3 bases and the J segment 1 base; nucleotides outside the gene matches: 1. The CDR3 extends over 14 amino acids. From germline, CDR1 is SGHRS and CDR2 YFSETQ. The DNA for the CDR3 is TGCGCCAGCAGCTGGGACAGGGCGAACACTGAAGCTTTCTTT. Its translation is CASSWDRANTEAFF.

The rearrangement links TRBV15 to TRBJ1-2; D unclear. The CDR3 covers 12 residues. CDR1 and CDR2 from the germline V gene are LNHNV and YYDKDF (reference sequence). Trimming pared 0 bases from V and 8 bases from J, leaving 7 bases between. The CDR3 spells CATSRDTPGYTF. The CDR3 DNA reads TGTGCCACCAGCAGAGACACTCCGGGCTACACCTTC. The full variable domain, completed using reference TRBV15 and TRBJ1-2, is DAMVIQNPRYQVTQFGKPVTLSCSQTLNHNVMYWYQQKSSQAPKLLFHYYDKDFNNEADTPDNFQSRRPNTSFCFLDIRSPGLGDTAMYLCATSRDTPGYTFGSGTRLTVV.

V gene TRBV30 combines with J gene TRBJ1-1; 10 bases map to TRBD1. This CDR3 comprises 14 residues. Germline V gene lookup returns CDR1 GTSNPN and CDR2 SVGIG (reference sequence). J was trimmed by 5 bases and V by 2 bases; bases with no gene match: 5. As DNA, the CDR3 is TGTGCCTGGAGTAGGACAGGGGGATGGACTGAAGCTTTCTTT. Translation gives CAWSRTGGWTEAFF.

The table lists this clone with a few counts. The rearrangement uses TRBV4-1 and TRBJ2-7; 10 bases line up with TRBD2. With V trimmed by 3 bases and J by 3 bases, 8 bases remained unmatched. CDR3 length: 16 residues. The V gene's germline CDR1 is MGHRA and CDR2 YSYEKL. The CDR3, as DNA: TGCGCCAGCAGCCAGGGTCTAGCGGGGGTTAACTACGAGCAGTACTTC. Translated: CASSQGLAGVNYEQYF.

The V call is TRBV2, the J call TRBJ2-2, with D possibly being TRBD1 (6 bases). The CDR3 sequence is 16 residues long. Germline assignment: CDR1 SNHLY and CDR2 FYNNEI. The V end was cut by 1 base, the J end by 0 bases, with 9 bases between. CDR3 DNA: TGTGCCAGCAGTGAAGTTGGGACAACGAACACCGGGGAGCTGTTTTTT. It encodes CASSEVGTTNTGELFF.

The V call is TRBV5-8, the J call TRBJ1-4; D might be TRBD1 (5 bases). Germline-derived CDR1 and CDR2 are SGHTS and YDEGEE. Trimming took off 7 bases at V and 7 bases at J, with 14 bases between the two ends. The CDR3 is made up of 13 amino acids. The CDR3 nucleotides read TGTGCCAGCCCCGCAGCGGGGACTGAAAAACTGTTTTTT. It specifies CASPAAGTEKLFF. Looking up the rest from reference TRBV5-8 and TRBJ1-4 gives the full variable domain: EAGVTQSPTHLIKTRGQQATLRCSPISGHTSVYWYQQALGLGLQFLLWYDEGEERNRGNFPPRFSGRQFPNYSSELNVNALELEDSALYLCASPAAGTEKLFFGSGTQLSVL.

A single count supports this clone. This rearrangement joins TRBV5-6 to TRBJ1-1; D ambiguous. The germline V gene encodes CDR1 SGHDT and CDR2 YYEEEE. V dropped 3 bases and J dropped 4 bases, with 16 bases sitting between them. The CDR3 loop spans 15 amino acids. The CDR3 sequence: CASSSGITERTEAFF. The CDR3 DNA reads TGTGCCAGCAGCTCGGGGATTACGGAACGCACTGAAGCTTTCTTT.

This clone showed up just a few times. The CDR3 loop reads CASSVWTVYNEQFF. In nucleotides, the CDR3 is TGTGCCAGCAGCGTCTGGACGGTCTACAATGAGCAGTTCTTC. V gene TRBV11-1 combines with J gene TRBJ2-1; D is undetermined. The germline V gene encodes CDR1 SGHAT and CDR2 FQDESV (reference sequence). V was pared by 5 bases and J by 3 bases, with 11 bases between. The CDR3 totals 14 residues.

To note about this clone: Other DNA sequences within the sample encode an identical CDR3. Here the CDR3 reads CASSQDSSSYNEQFF. Written as DNA, the CDR3 is TGTGCCAGCAGCCAGGACTCGAGCTCCTACAATGAGCAGTTCTTC. The chain is built from TRBV3-1 (or the pseudogene TRBV3-2) and TRBJ2-1; possible D gene TRBD2, 5 bases. The CDR3 is 15 amino acids. V lost 3 bases, J lost 0 bases, and 9 bases lay in between. Germline lookup yields CDR1 LGHDT and CDR2 YNNKEL (reference sequence).